This T cell receptor beta chain was identified during a study of T cells in Graves' hyperthyroidism and ophthalmopathy. The CDR3 spans 13 residues. The germline V gene has CDR1 MGHDK and CDR2 SYGVNS. TCR beta CDR3 sequences were amplified from RNA transcripts. The HTBI set primed first-round TCR CDR3 RT-PCR. TCRdb fed the multiplex PCR reads into MiXCR, producing one record per CDR3 protein. The sample lists about 840,000 distinct CDR3 sequences, roughly 40% occurring once. The V gene is TRBV25-1, the J gene TRBJ1-6; no firm D call. The receptor was isolated from a young man with Graves' hyperthyroidism. Sequencing was carried out using blood. The CDR3 region is CARPPRVNSPLHF. The CDR3 DNA reads TGTGCTAGACCCCCTCGGGTTAATTCACCCCTCCACTTT.